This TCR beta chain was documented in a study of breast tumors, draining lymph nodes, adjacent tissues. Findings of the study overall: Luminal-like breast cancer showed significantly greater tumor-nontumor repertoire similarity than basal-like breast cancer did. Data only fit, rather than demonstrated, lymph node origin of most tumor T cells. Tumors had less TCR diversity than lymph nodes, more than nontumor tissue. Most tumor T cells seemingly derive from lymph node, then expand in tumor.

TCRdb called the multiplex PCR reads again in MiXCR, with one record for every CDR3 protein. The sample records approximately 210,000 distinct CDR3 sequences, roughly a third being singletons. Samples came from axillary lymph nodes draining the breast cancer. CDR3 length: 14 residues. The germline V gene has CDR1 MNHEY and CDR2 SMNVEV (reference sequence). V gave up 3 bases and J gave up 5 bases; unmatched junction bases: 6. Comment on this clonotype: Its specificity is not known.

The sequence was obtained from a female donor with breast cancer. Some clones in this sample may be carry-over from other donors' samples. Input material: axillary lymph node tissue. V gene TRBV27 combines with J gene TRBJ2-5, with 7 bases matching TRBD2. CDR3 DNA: TGTGCCAGCAGTTTTTACCAGGGAGGGGAGACCCAGTACTTC. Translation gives CASSFYQGGETQYF.